The clone carrying this T cell receptor (beta chain) was seen only a few times. What it recognizes is unknown. The authors produced TCR alpha and TCR beta cDNA libraries with sample barcodes and UMIs by 5'RACE using constant-segment primers. TCRdb re-analysed the 5' RACE reads in MiXCR, keeping a single row per CDR3 protein. Of around 150,000 distinct CDR3 sequences listed, about 14% are singletons. This sample stems from a study of T-cell memory formation after mild COVID-19. Study-level points and caveats: CD4+ contracting clones lay mainly in CM and EM, CD8+ ones in EMRA. Certain responding clones were present in pre-infection memory, suggesting participation of cross-reactive memory.

With 6 bases removed from V and 2 bases from J, the gap between germline ends came to 16 bases. Looked up from germline, CDR1 is MNHNS and CDR2 is SASEGT. The CDR3 consists of 16 residues. The receptor comes from an adult woman who had mild COVID-19 (a few samples of this study predate the infection). Cell type and time point are not known. Sequencing input: PBMCs or a T cell subset sorted from them (not recorded which). The V gene is TRBV6-1, the J gene TRBJ2-2; tentative D call: TRBD1 (6 bases). DNA for the CDR3: TGTGCCAGCAGGGGGGCTTCTAGCTCCAACACCGGGGAGCTGTTTTTT. Amino acid sequence: CASRGASSSNTGELFF.